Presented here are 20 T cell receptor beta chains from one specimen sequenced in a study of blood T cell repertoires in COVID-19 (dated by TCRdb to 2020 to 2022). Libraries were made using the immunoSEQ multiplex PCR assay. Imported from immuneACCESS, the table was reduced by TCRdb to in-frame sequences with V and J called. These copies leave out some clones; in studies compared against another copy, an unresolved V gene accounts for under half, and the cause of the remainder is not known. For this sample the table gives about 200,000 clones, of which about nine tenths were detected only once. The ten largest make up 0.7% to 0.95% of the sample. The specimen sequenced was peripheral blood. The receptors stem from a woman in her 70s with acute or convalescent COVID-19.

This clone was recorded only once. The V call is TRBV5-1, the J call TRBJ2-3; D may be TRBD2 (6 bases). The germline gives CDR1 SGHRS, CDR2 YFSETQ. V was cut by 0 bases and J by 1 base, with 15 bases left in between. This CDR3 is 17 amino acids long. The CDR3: CASSLGGTQARTDTQYF. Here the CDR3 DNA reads TGCGCCAGCAGCTTGGGGGGGACTCAAGCCCGCACAGATACGCAGTATTTT.

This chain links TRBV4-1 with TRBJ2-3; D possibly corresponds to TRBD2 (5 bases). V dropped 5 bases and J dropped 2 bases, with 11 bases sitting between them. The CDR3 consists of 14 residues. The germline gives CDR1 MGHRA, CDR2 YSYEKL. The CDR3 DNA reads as TGCGCCAGCAGCGGCACGGGATCCACAGATACGCAGTATTTT. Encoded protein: CASSGTGSTDTQYF.

Written as DNA, the CDR3 is TGTGCCAGCAGCCCGGGACAGGGGGCAAGGAATGGCTACACCTTC. Translation gives CASSPGQGARNGYTF. V usage is TRBV7-2 and J usage is TRBJ1-2; TRBD1 aligns across 12 bases. With V trimmed by 5 bases and J by 6 bases, 7 bases remained unmatched. Germline CDR1 SGHTA, CDR2 FQGNSA. This CDR3 is 15 amino acids long.

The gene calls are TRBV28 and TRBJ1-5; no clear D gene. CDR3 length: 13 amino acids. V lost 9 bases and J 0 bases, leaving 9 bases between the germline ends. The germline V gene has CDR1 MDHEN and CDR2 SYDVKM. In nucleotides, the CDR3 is TGTGCCAGTGGAGACCTTAGCAATCAGCCCCAGCATTTT. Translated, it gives CASGDLSNQPQHF.

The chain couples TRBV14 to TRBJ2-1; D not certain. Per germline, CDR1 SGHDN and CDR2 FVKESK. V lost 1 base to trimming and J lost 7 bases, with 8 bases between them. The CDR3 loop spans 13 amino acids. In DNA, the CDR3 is TGTGCCAGCAGCCAAGGGGCGCGTAATGAGCAGTTCTTC. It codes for CASSQGARNEQFF.

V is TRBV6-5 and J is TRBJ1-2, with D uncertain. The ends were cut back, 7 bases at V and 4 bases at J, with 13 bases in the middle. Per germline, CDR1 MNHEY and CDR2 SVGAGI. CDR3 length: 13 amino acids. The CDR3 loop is CASTSGRIYGYTF. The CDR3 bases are TGTGCCAGCACCTCGGGTAGAATCTATGGCTACACCTTC.

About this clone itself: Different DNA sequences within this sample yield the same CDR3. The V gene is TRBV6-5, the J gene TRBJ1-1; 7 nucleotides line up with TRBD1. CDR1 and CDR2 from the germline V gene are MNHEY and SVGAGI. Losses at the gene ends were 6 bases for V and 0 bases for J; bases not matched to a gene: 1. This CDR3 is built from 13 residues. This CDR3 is CASRGQLNTEAFF. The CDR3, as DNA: TGTGCCAGCAGGGGACAGCTGAACACTGAAGCTTTCTTT.

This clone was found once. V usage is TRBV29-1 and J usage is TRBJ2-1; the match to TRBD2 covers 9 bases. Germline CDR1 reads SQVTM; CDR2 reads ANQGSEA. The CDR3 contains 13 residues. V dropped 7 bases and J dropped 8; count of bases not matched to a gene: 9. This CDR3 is CSGVAGVVDEQFF. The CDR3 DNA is TGCAGCGGGGTAGCGGGAGTTGTTGATGAGCAGTTCTTC.

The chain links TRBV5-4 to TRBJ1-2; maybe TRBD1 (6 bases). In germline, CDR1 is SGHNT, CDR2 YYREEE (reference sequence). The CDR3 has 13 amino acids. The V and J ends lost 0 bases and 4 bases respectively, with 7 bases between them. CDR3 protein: CASSLDRAYGYTF. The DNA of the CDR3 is TGTGCCAGCAGCTTGGACAGGGCCTATGGCTACACCTTC.

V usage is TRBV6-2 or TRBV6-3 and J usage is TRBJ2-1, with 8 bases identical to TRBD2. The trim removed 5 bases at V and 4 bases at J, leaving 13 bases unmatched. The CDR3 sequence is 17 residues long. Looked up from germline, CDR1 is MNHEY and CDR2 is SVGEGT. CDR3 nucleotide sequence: TGTGCCAGCAGTCCGACCCTCGGACTAGCAGAGTACAATGAGCAGTTCTTC. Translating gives CASSPTLGLAEYNEQFF.

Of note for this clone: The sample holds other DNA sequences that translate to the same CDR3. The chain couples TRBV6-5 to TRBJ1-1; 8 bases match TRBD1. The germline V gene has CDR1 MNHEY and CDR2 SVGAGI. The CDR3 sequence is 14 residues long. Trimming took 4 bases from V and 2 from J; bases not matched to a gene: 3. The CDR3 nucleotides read TGTGCCAGCAGTTTAGACAGGGGAAACACTGAAGCTTTCTTT. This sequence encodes CASSLDRGNTEAFF.

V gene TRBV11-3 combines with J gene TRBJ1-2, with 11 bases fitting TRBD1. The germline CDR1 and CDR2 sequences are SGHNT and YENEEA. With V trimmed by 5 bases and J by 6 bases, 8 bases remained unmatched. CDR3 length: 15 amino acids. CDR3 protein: CASSPGTGGRDGYTF. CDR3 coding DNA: TGTGCCAGCAGCCCTGGGACAGGGGGGCGCGATGGCTACACCTTC. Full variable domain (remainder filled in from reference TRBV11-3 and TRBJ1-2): EAGVVQSPRYKIIEKKQPVAFWCNPISGHNTLYWYLQNLGQGPELLIRYENEEAVDDSQLPKDRFSAERLKGVDSTLKIQPAELGDSAVYLCASSPGTGGRDGYTFGSGTRLTVV.

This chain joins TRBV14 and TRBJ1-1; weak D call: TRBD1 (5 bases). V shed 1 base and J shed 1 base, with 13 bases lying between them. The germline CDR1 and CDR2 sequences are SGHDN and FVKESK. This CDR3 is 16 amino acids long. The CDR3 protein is CASSQVRGKGNTEAFF. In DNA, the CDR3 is TGTGCCAGCAGCCAAGTCCGGGGGAAGGGGAACACTGAAGCTTTCTTT.

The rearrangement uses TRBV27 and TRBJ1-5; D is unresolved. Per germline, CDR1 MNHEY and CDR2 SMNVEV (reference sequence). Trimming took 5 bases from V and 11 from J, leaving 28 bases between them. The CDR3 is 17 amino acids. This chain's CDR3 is CASSAQVSAVGVLTQHF. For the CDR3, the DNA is TGTGCCAGCAGTGCCCAGGTTTCCGCAGTGGGAGTTTTGACCCAGCATTTT.

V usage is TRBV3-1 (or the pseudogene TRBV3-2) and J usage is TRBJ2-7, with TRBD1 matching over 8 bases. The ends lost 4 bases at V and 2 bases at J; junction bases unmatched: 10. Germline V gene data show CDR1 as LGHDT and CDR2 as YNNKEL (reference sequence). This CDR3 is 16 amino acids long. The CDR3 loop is CASSLRGTGKTYEQYF. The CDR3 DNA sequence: TGTGCCAGCAGCCTACGCGGGACAGGTAAAACCTACGAGCAGTACTTC.

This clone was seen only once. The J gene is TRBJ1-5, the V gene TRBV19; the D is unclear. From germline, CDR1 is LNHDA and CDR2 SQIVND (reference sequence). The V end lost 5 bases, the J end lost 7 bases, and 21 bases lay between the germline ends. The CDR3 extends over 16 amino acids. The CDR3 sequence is CASSDSTGSGRQPQHF. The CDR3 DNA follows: TGTGCCAGTAGTGATTCGACGGGGTCAGGCAGGCAGCCCCAGCATTTT.

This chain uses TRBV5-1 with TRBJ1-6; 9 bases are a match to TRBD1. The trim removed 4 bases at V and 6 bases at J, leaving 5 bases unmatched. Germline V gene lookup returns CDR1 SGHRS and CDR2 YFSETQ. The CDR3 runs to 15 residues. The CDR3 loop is CASSTNRGLNSPLHF. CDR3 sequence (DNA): TGCGCCAGCAGCACAAACAGGGGGCTTAATTCACCCCTCCACTTT.

The CDR3 DNA follows: TGTGCCAGCAGCGTAGAGGAGAGGGTAGGTCCCGGAAACACCATATATTTT. Protein sequence: CASSVEERVGPGNTIYF. This sequence joins TRBV9 and TRBJ1-3, with unresolved D. The CDR3 sequence is 17 residues long. V lost 0 bases and J lost 4, with 17 bases in between. Germline CDR1 is SGDLS and CDR2 is YYNGEE.

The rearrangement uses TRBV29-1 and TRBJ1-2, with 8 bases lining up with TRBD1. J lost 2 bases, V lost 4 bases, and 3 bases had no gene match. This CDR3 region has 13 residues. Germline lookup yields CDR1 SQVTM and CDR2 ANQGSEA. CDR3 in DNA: TGCAGCGTTGGCAGGGGGCGCAACTATGGCTACACCTTC. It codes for CSVGRGRNYGYTF.

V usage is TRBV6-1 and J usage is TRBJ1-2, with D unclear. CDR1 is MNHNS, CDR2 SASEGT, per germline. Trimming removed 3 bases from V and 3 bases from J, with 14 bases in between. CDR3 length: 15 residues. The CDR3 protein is CASSDRKPKDYGYTF. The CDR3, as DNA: TGTGCCAGCAGTGACAGGAAACCTAAGGACTATGGCTACACCTTC.